In this sample, the clone carrying this TCR beta chain turned up a few times. No antigen is known for it. The data were obtained in a study of blood T cells in healthy people across ages. This CDR3 spans 11 amino acids. Germline-derived CDR1 and CDR2 are MNHNS and SASEGT. V was pared by 10 bases and J by 4 bases, with 10 bases between. Sample-barcoded 5' priming and a J-beta primer mix drove a second PCR of roughly 7 to 11 cycles. TCRdb fed the 5' RACE reads into MiXCR, producing one record per CDR3 protein. This sample has 800,000 to 900,000 distinct CDR3 sequences, with less than 80% found just once. Individuals who donated were healthy Caucasians from Russia aged about 6 to 95. Every participating donor contributed about 10 milliliters of peripheral blood through a draw. Study outcomes and limitations: Diversity estimated from one million T cells was considered an underestimate. TCR beta diversity per million T cells fell roughly linearly with age.

This TCR came from a man aged 25 to 40 in good health. This chain uses TRBV6-1 with TRBJ1-2; D not certain. The sequenced material came from blood. The CDR3 reads CAISGPYGYTF. For the CDR3, the DNA is TGTGCCATCTCCGGGCCCTATGGCTACACCTTC.